Each of the 31 T cell receptor beta chains below was sequenced from the same sample in a study of identical twins. One entry per CDR3 protein results from TCRdb running MiXCR on the 5' RACE reads. The profile covers 420,000 or so distinct CDR3 sequences, with about 18% appearing a single time and approximately 12% taken by the ten largest. What was sequenced was naive T cells sorted from blood. The receptors here all came from a man aged 50-59 years in good health.

The chain recombines TRBV12-3 or TRBV12-4 with TRBJ2-7; the D gene could be TRBD1 or TRBD2 (6 bases each). Between the trimmed V and J ends, which lost 9 bases and 2 bases, there was a span of 11 bases. The CDR3 is 12 amino acids. The CDR3 DNA sequence: TGTGCCAGTGGGGGGCAGGCCTACGAGCAGTACTTC. Translating it yields CASGGQAYEQYF.

This clonotype was seen repeatedly, ten times or more. This rearrangement joins TRBV20-1 to TRBJ1-6; 7 nucleotides agree with TRBD1. V was pared by 5 bases and J by 4 bases, with 14 bases of the junction left unmatched. Germline V CDR1 and CDR2: DFQATT, SNEGSKA (reference sequence). There are 17 residues in the CDR3. The CDR3 sequence is CSARVETGIKYNSPLHF. CDR3 DNA sequence: TGCAGTGCTCGAGTCGAGACAGGGATTAAGTATAATTCACCCCTCCACTTT.

The genes are TRBV20-1 and TRBJ2-1; D possibly corresponds to TRBD2 (5 bases). CDR3 length equals 13 residues. CDR1 is DFQATT and CDR2 is SNEGSKA in the germline V gene (reference sequence). V was cut by 6 bases and J by 7 bases, with 16 bases left in between. The CDR3 spells CSAITWGVNEQFF. CDR3 sequence (DNA): TGCAGTGCAATAACGTGGGGAGTGAATGAGCAGTTCTTC.

This clonotype was detected a few times. The J gene is TRBJ2-7, the V gene TRBV20-1, with TRBD1 matching over 8 bases. The CDR3 has 12 residues. Germline loops: CDR1 DFQATT, CDR2 SNEGSKA (reference sequence). The CDR3 loop reads CRGQGLSYEQYF. The CDR3 coding sequence is TGCAGAGGACAGGGCCTTTCCTACGAGCAGTACTTC.

The chain is built from TRBV5-5 and TRBJ2-3; D possibly uses TRBD1 or TRBD2 (5 bases each). The V end was cut by 4 bases, the J end by 2 bases, with 11 bases between. Germline V CDR1 and CDR2: SGHKS, YYEKEE (reference sequence). This CDR3 region has 14 residues. CDR3 coding DNA: TGTGCCAGCAGCGGGGCCGGGACCACAGATACGCAGTATTTT. This gives the protein CASSGAGTTDTQYF.

This chain uses TRBV20-1 with TRBJ2-3; unclear D gene. CDR1 is DFQATT, CDR2 SNEGSKA, per germline (reference sequence). The CDR3 length is 15 residues. V lost 0 bases and J lost 5, with 15 bases in between. As DNA, the CDR3 is TGCAGTGCTAGAGAAATGGGTAAATTGGAAGATACGCAGTATTTT. This sequence encodes CSAREMGKLEDTQYF.

This clonotype was seen repeatedly, ten times or more. V is TRBV20-1 and J is TRBJ2-3; 7 bases map to TRBD2. Trimming removed 6 bases from V and 8 bases from J; junction bases left unmatched: 20. This CDR3 has 16 residues. Per germline, CDR1 DFQATT and CDR2 SNEGSKA (reference sequence). In DNA form, the CDR3 reads TGCAGTGCCGCTCGCGCCGGGCTAGCGGCGGAAGGTACGCAGTATTTT. Its translation is CSAARAGLAAEGTQYF.

This chain connects TRBV20-1 to TRBJ2-3, with D perhaps TRBD1 or TRBD2 (6 bases each). This CDR3 has 12 residues. V was pared by 7 bases and J by 6 bases, with 14 bases between. The germline CDR1 and CDR2 sequences are DFQATT and SNEGSKA (reference sequence). CDR3 sequence: CSGQGGSDTQYF. CDR3 DNA: TGCAGTGGTCAAGGGGGGTCGGATACGCAGTATTTT.

There are a few counts of this clonotype. The chain couples TRBV20-1 to TRBJ2-1; no clear D gene. V lost 3 bases and J lost 1, with 13 bases in between. CDR3 size: 15 residues. The V gene's germline CDR1 is DFQATT and CDR2 SNEGSKA (reference sequence). The CDR3 region has the DNA TGCAGTGCTAGGCTTTTGGGGATTTCCTACAATGAGCAGTTCTTC. Protein sequence: CSARLLGISYNEQFF.

The table lists this clonotype with a few counts. The chain combines TRBV6-5 with TRBJ1-1; no clear D. V was pared by 7 bases and J by 11 bases, with 17 bases between. The V gene's germline CDR1 is MNHEY and CDR2 SVGAGI. The CDR3 totals 12 residues. Here the CDR3 DNA reads TGTGCCAGCACCCAGGACTTTCGGAGGGCTTTCTTT. Residues: CASTQDFRRAFF.

Only a few counts were recorded for this clonotype. The genes are TRBV20-1 and TRBJ1-1; 8 positions match TRBD1. V shed 5 bases and J 9 bases; nucleotides not matched to a gene: 5. This CDR3 spans 11 amino acids. Germline-derived CDR1 and CDR2 are DFQATT and SNEGSKA (reference sequence). The CDR3 here is CSAHRTGQAFF. The CDR3 region has the DNA TGCAGTGCTCATAGGACAGGGCAAGCTTTCTTT.

The chain is built from TRBV4-1 and TRBJ2-1; TRBD2 agrees at 7 bases. Germline CDR1 and CDR2: MGHRA and YSYEKL. Losses at the gene ends were 5 bases for V and 4 bases for J; bases not matched to a gene: 8. The CDR3 length is 15 residues. The CDR3 coding sequence is TGCGCCAGCAGCGCGCGGGCTAGCGGATACAATGAGCAGTTCTTC. This sequence encodes CASSARASGYNEQFF.

This clonotype was recorded at least ten times. V usage is TRBV4-3 and J usage is TRBJ2-4; D is undetermined. V was clipped by 4 bases and J by 0 bases, with 10 bases between them. Germline CDR1 reads LGHNA; CDR2 reads YSLEER. The CDR3 runs to 15 residues. This CDR3 is CASSREILAKNIQYF. The CDR3 DNA reads as TGCGCCAGCAGCCGAGAGATTCTAGCCAAAAACATTCAGTACTTC.

This clonotype was recorded at least ten times. DNA for the CDR3: TGCAGTGCTAGTTCTCTTGGGGAACTAACCTCCTACGAGCAGTACTTC. It is translated as CSASSLGELTSYEQYF. The chain couples TRBV20-1 to TRBJ2-7; D gene uncertain. CDR1 is DFQATT and CDR2 is SNEGSKA in the germline V gene (reference sequence). Trimming stripped 3 bases from V and 0 bases from J, with 18 bases between. CDR3 length: 16 amino acids.

The V gene is TRBV10-1, the J gene TRBJ2-6, with 7 bases matching TRBD1. This CDR3 is built from 18 residues. V lost 3 bases, J lost 0 bases, and 8 bases stayed unmatched. CDR1 is WNHNN and CDR2 is SYGVQD in the germline V gene (reference sequence). In DNA form, the CDR3 reads TGCGCCAGCAGTGAACACAGGGGAAATCCCTCTGGGGCCAACGTCCTGACTTTC. As protein: CASSEHRGNPSGANVLTF.

This clonotype was seen repeatedly, ten times or more. V is TRBV7-3 and J is TRBJ2-2; possibly TRBD2 for D (6 bases). Germline assignment: CDR1 SGHTA and CDR2 FQGTGA. The length of the CDR3 is 16 residues. Deletions cut 5 bases from V and 6 bases from J, with 19 bases between. The CDR3 DNA reads as TGTGCCAGCAGCCCCCGCCCGGGAGACGGCGCCGGGGAGCTGTTTTTT. As protein: CASSPRPGDGAGELFF.

The rearrangement uses TRBV12-3 or TRBV12-4 and TRBJ1-5, with D possibly being TRBD1 (6 bases). Between the trimmed V and J ends, which lost 5 bases and 2 bases, there was a span of 13 bases. CDR3 size: 15 residues. The CDR3 coding sequence is TGTGCCAGCAGTCTCGGAGGGGGTGGCAATCAGCCCCAGCATTTT. It translates to CASSLGGGGNQPQHF.

J is TRBJ2-7 and V is TRBV28; D ambiguous. This CDR3 has 14 amino acids. Trimming pared 3 bases from V and 3 bases from J, leaving 12 bases between. CDR1 is MDHEN and CDR2 is SYDVKM in the germline V gene. The CDR3 region has the DNA TGTGCCAGCAGTTTTGGTAGGGCTCTCTACGAGCAGTACTTC. Its translation is CASSFGRALYEQYF.

There are many counts of this clonotype. CDR3 DNA sequence: TGTGCCAGCAGCCCCCGGACATTAGGAAACACCATATATTTT. Its translation is CASSPRTLGNTIYF. V is TRBV7-9 and J is TRBJ1-3; D may be TRBD1 (5 bases). CDR3 length: 14 amino acids. Germline CDR1 SEHNR, CDR2 FQNEAQ (reference sequence). The germline V and J ends were trimmed by 5 bases and 4 bases, with 12 bases remaining between them.

The table lists this clonotype with many counts. V and J are TRBV10-3 and TRBJ2-7; 10 positions agree with TRBD1. This CDR3 region has 13 residues. The junction had 4 bases not matched to a gene; V was cut back by 7 bases and J by 4 bases. The germline V gene encodes CDR1 ENHRY and CDR2 SYGVKD. The CDR3 protein is CAINPDRGYEQYF. The CDR3 DNA follows: TGTGCCATCAACCCGGACAGGGGGTACGAGCAGTACTTC.

This clonotype was counted between two and nine times. The genes are TRBV11-2 and TRBJ2-7; no clear D gene. CDR1 and CDR2 from the germline V gene are SGHAT and FQNNGV. V lost 0 bases, J lost 3 bases, and 9 bases lay in between. The CDR3 extends over 14 amino acids. The CDR3 protein is CASSLDLASYEQYF. CDR3 nucleotide sequence: TGTGCCAGCAGCTTAGATCTCGCTAGCTACGAGCAGTACTTC.

This clonotype appeared a few times. The chain combines TRBV10-3 with TRBJ2-7, with unresolved D. Trimming pared 2 bases from V and 6 bases from J, leaving 8 bases between. Germline assignment: CDR1 ENHRY and CDR2 SYGVKD. This CDR3 comprises 12 residues. CDR3 bases: TGTGCCATCAGTGAGGGGGTCGGCGAGCAGTACTTC. Encoded protein: CAISEGVGEQYF.

This clonotype was counted ten times or more. This chain's CDR3 is CSVLNRDHSYEQYF. DNA for the CDR3: TGCAGCGTCTTAAACCGGGACCACTCCTACGAGCAGTACTTC. This chain uses TRBV29-1 with TRBJ2-7, with D perhaps TRBD1 or TRBD2 (5 bases each). Trimming stripped 6 bases from V and 0 bases from J, with 15 bases between. Germline CDR1 SQVTM, CDR2 ANQGSEA. The CDR3 runs 14 residues.

This clonotype was seen ten or more times. The V gene is TRBV20-1, the J gene TRBJ2-3; possible D gene TRBD1, 5 bases. The V and J ends lost 2 bases and 2 bases respectively, with 11 bases between them. CDR1 is DFQATT, CDR2 SNEGSKA, per germline (reference sequence). The CDR3 is 14 residues long. The DNA of the CDR3 is TGCAGTGCTAGAAACAGGCTTTACACAGATACGCAGTATTTT. Its protein is CSARNRLYTDTQYF.

The J gene is TRBJ2-1, the V gene TRBV14; 12 positions agree with TRBD2. V shed 6 bases, J shed 9 bases, and the junction held 9 bases outside the gene matches. The germline V gene encodes CDR1 SGHDN and CDR2 FVKESK. The CDR3 is made up of 15 amino acids. This CDR3 is CASSRLAGGRFEQFF. The DNA for the CDR3 is TGTGCCAGCAGTCGTCTAGCGGGAGGGCGTTTTGAGCAGTTCTTC.

This clonotype showed up just a few times. This chain uses TRBV5-1 with TRBJ2-1, with 11 bases lining up with TRBD2. With V trimmed by 0 bases and J by 0 bases, 8 bases remained unmatched. From germline, CDR1 is SGHRS and CDR2 YFSETQ. There are 19 residues in the CDR3. In nucleotides, the CDR3 is TGCGCCAGCAGCTTGGCCCCTAGCGGGGGGACCTCCTCCTACAATGAGCAGTTCTTC. This sequence encodes CASSLAPSGGTSSYNEQFF.

This clonotype was seen a few times. The chain couples TRBV5-1 to TRBJ2-1; D possibly corresponds to TRBD1 (6 bases). Trimming shortened V by 0 bases and J by 6 bases, and 10 bases separated the two germline ends. Looked up from germline, CDR1 is SGHRS and CDR2 is YFSETQ. The CDR3 loop spans 14 amino acids. The CDR3 loop is CASSLGSQGNEQFF. In DNA form, the CDR3 reads TGCGCCAGCAGCTTGGGTTCACAGGGCAATGAGCAGTTCTTC.

There are a few counts of this clonotype. The rearrangement joins TRBV6-5 to TRBJ1-6; D not resolved. The CDR3 covers 14 residues. The V and J ends lost 0 bases and 10 bases respectively, with 10 bases between them. The germline CDR1 and CDR2 sequences are MNHEY and SVGAGI. CDR3 amino acids: CASSYSWGDSPLHF. The CDR3 DNA reads as TGTGCCAGCAGTTACTCGTGGGGTGACTCACCCCTCCACTTT.

This clonotype was counted ten times or more. V gene TRBV29-1 combines with J gene TRBJ2-7; D is unclear. CDR1 SQVTM and CDR2 ANQGSEA come from the germline V gene. The ends were cut back, 4 bases at V and 2 bases at J, with 6 bases in the middle. This CDR3 region has 11 residues. In nucleotides, the CDR3 is TGCAGCGTTGCAGCAGCCTACGAGCAGTACTTC. Translating gives CSVAAAYEQYF.

This clonotype has only a few counts. The rearrangement links TRBV20-1 to TRBJ2-4, with TRBD2 identical over 14 bases. The V segment lost 6 bases and the J segment 8 bases; nucleotides outside the gene matches: 12. This CDR3 has 16 residues. Per germline, CDR1 DFQATT and CDR2 SNEGSKA (reference sequence). This chain's CDR3 is CSATPGLAGAGDIQYF. The CDR3 nucleotides read TGCAGTGCCACGCCGGGACTAGCGGGAGCGGGTGACATTCAGTACTTC.

The V call is TRBV7-2, the J call TRBJ1-6, with D perhaps matching TRBD1 (5 bases). There are 14 residues in the CDR3. The germline gives CDR1 SGHTA, CDR2 FQGNSA. V was pared by 6 bases and J by 6 bases, with 12 bases between. The CDR3 sequence: CASRTGQTNSPLHF. Here the CDR3 DNA reads TGTGCCAGCAGGACCGGACAAACTAATTCACCCCTCCACTTT.